This T cell receptor beta chain was found in a study of Ad26.COV2.S vaccination and SARS-CoV-2 variants. Libraries were prepared by immunoSEQ multiplex PCR; TCRdb keeps only in-frame clonotypes and omits some of them. The sample includes more than 400,000 clones, about 90% seen only once; the top ten take more than 1.5%. Treatment here: about 20 received Ad26.COV2.S at low or high dose, single or two shots; roughly five received placebo; per-sample allocation not given. Material that was analyzed had been drawn on day 63 after the first vaccine or placebo injection. CDR1 is KGHSH, CDR2 LQKENI, per germline. The CDR3 totals 16 residues. V shed 1 base and J shed 7 bases, with 16 bases lying between them.

The sequences come from peripheral blood, collected in a trial of Ad26.COV2.S vaccine versus placebo. The gene calls are TRBV18 and TRBJ2-2; D might be TRBD1 (6 bases). The origin of this receptor is a person between 18 and 59 years old who received the Ad26.COV2.S COVID-19 vaccine or a placebo. CDR3 loop: CASSPRYRENDGELFF. Here the CDR3 DNA reads TGTGCCAGCTCACCACGGTACAGGGAGAATGACGGGGAGCTGTTTTTT.